The 17 T cell receptor beta chains listed next were all sequenced from one sample in a study of blood T cells in healthy people across ages. A second about 6 to 11 cycle PCR used barcoded and J-beta primers. TCRdb reprocessed the 5' RACE reads with MiXCR, giving one entry per CDR3 protein. Found here are about a million distinct CDR3 sequences, approximately 38% of them singletons; the top ten hold over 10%. Input material: blood. These receptors all come from a man aged 18 to 29 in good health.

Here the CDR3 DNA reads TGTGCCAGCAGCTTGGTACAGGGGGTACCCTACAATGAGCAGTTCTTC. Translating gives CASSLVQGVPYNEQFF. This chain uses TRBV5-5 with TRBJ2-1; 8 bases are a match to TRBD1. J lost 2 bases, V lost 0 bases, and 4 bases had no gene match. This CDR3 region has 16 residues. CDR1 and CDR2 (germline): SGHKS, YYEKEE (reference sequence). Using reference TRBV5-5 and TRBJ2-1 for the parts outside the CDR3, the full variable domain is DAGVTQSPTHLIKTRGQQVTLRCSPISGHKSVSWYQQVLGQGPQFIFQYYEKEERGRGNFPDRFSARQFPNYSSELNVNALLLGDSALYLCASSLVQGVPYNEQFFGPGTRLTVL.

The rearrangement links TRBV27 to TRBJ1-2; 9 nucleotides agree with TRBD1. The CDR3 has 19 residues. Germline values: CDR1 MNHEY, CDR2 SMNVEV (reference sequence). J gave up 2 bases and V 6 bases, and 19 bases lay outside the gene matches. The DNA of the CDR3 is TGTGCCAGCAGCCCGCTACAAAGAAACGGACAGGGGTTGAACTATGGCTACACCTTC. It yields the protein CASSPLQRNGQGLNYGYTF.

The chain combines TRBV6-1 with TRBJ2-4; possibly TRBD1 or TRBD2 for D (7 bases each). The length of the CDR3 is 20 residues. V lost 5 bases and J lost 1, with 27 bases in between. In germline, CDR1 is MNHNS, CDR2 SASEGT. This CDR3 is CASSPRDRLRGEGAKNIQYF. The CDR3 nucleotides read TGTGCCAGCAGTCCGCGGGACAGATTGAGAGGGGAGGGCGCCAAAAACATTCAGTACTTC.

This clonotype turned up a few times. The chain joins TRBV20-1 to TRBJ2-5; D uncertain. Trimming shortened V by 2 bases and J by 3 bases, and 7 bases separated the two germline ends. Per germline, CDR1 DFQATT and CDR2 SNEGSKA (reference sequence). The CDR3 is 12 residues long. The CDR3 DNA is TGCAGTGCTAGATCATCCGAAGAGACCCAGTACTTC. Translating it yields CSARSSEETQYF.

V and J are TRBV7-6 and TRBJ1-5; no clear D. Germline V CDR1 and CDR2: SGHVS, FNYEAQ. CDR3 length: 13 amino acids. The V and J ends lost 5 bases and 7 bases respectively, with 12 bases between them. The CDR3 nucleotides read TGTGCCAGCAGCGCCATGTCGGGCCAGCCCCAGCATTTT. Amino acid sequence: CASSAMSGQPQHF.

The chain joins TRBV9 to TRBJ2-1; TRBD2 is a possible D gene (7 bases). Germline CDR1 reads SGDLS; CDR2 reads YYNGEE. The CDR3 runs to 16 residues. V lost 0 bases and J lost 4, with 14 bases in between. CDR3 bases: TGTGCCAGCAGCGTAGCTGGTGGGAGGGGGTACAATGAGCAGTTCTTC. It translates to CASSVAGGRGYNEQFF.

Only a few counts were recorded for this clonotype. This sequence joins TRBV28 and TRBJ2-3; possible D gene TRBD2, 7 bases. V lost 7 bases to trimming and J lost 5 bases, with 16 bases between them. CDR1 is MDHEN, CDR2 SYDVKM, per germline. The CDR3 is 14 amino acids. The CDR3: CASIRGAIRDTQYF. The CDR3 nucleotides read TGTGCCAGCATCCGGGGGGCCATCAGAGATACGCAGTATTTT. The full variable domain, with the rest looked up from reference TRBV28 and TRBJ2-3, is DVKVTQSSRYLVKRTGEKVFLECVQDMDHENMFWYRQDPGLGLRLIYFSYDVKMKEKGDIPEGYSVSREKKERFSLILESASTNQTSMYLCASIRGAIRDTQYFGPGTRLTVL.

The genes are TRBV20-1 and TRBJ1-2; TRBD1 matches at 7 bases. CDR3 length: 14 residues. Germline values: CDR1 DFQATT, CDR2 SNEGSKA (reference sequence). The junction had 12 bases not matched to a gene; V was cut back by 6 bases and J by 5 bases. CDR3 in DNA: TGCAGTGCCCCGACAGGGATAAAACTATATGGCTACACCTTC. Its protein is CSAPTGIKLYGYTF.

CDR3 in amino acids: CANKNVADGYTF. DNA of the CDR3: TGTGCCAACAAGAACGTGGCGGATGGCTACACCTTC. This chain links TRBV12-3 or TRBV12-4 with TRBJ1-2; D remains unclear. This CDR3 has 12 amino acids. Trimming cost V 10 bases and J 6 bases, with 15 bases left between them.

The chain employs TRBV6-2 or TRBV6-3 and TRBJ1-5; 10 positions match TRBD1. From germline, CDR1 is MNHEY and CDR2 SVGEGT. The CDR3 spans 16 residues. V dropped 6 bases and J dropped 7; count of bases not matched to a gene: 12. DNA for the CDR3: TGTGCCAGCAGCCCCGCCCGACAGGGGGCTCGACAGCCCCAGCATTTT. Protein product: CASSPARQGARQPQHF.

V usage is TRBV9 and J usage is TRBJ2-5; 10 nucleotides agree with TRBD2. CDR1 is SGDLS and CDR2 is YYNGEE in the germline V gene. The junction had 7 bases not matched to a gene; V was cut back by 0 bases and J by 11 bases. The CDR3 runs to 14 residues. The CDR3: CASSVETSGTKQYF. Written as DNA, the CDR3 is TGTGCCAGCAGCGTAGAAACTAGCGGGACGAAGCAGTACTTC.

The genes are TRBV29-1 and TRBJ2-1, with 9 bases that match TRBD2. The germline gives CDR1 SQVTM, CDR2 ANQGSEA. The CDR3 loop spans 16 amino acids. With V trimmed by 6 bases and J by 0 bases, 9 bases remained unmatched. CDR3 region: CSVEGTSRNSYNEQFF. In DNA form, the CDR3 reads TGCAGCGTGGAGGGGACTAGCCGGAACTCCTACAATGAGCAGTTCTTC.

The chain carries TRBV6-5 and TRBJ1-2; 8 bases map to TRBD1. V dropped 3 bases and J dropped 6; count of bases not matched to a gene: 3. In germline, CDR1 is MNHEY, CDR2 SVGAGI. The CDR3 extends over 13 amino acids. The chain's CDR3 is CASSYRTGHGYTF. CDR3 in DNA: TGTGCCAGCAGTTATAGGACAGGGCATGGCTACACCTTC.

The chain is built from TRBV2 and TRBJ2-1, with 9 bases lining up with TRBD1. The end of the DNA aligns better with TRBJ2-7, so the J call may be wrong. The CDR3 runs 14 residues. From germline, CDR1 is SNHLY and CDR2 FYNNEI. The CDR3 region is CASGTGISYNEQYF. The CDR3 bases are TGTGCCAGTGGGACAGGGATATCCTACAATGAGCAGTACTTC.

A note on this clonotype: An end of the junction does not agree with germline; a read error may underlie this. The chain couples TRBV20-1 to TRBJ2-4; D is perhaps TRBD1 or TRBD2 (5 bases each). The J call may be wrong; the DNA end is better matched by TRBJ2-7. The CDR3 spans 13 residues. Germline assignment: CDR1 DFQATT and CDR2 SNEGSKA (reference sequence). In nucleotides, the CDR3 is TGCAGTACTAGTCGGCAGGGTATCCACGAGCAGTACTTC. It translates to CSTSRQGIHEQYF.

This clonotype was seen a handful of times. The rearrangement links TRBV5-1 to TRBJ1-6; D is perhaps TRBD1 (5 bases). Trimming removed 2 bases from V and 5 bases from J, with 11 bases in between. The CDR3 covers 15 residues. Looked up from germline, CDR1 is SGHRS and CDR2 is YFSETQ. CDR3 bases: TGCGCCAGCAGCTTCGTCCAACAGGATAATTCACCCCTCCACTTT. Protein: CASSFVQQDNSPLHF.

This chain uses TRBV20-1 with TRBJ2-3, with 8 nucleotides matching TRBD1. CDR3 length: 14 amino acids. J was trimmed by 11 bases and V by 2 bases; bases with no gene match: 12. CDR1 is DFQATT and CDR2 is SNEGSKA in the germline V gene (reference sequence). CDR3 sequence reads: CSARSPQGAGMQYF. The CDR3, as DNA: TGCAGTGCTAGATCCCCCCAGGGGGCGGGTATGCAGTATTTT.